This T cell receptor beta chain was sequenced during a study of radiation and T cells in renal cell carcinoma. V lost 4 bases, J lost 1 base, and 21 bases lay in between. CDR1 is SGHRS, CDR2 YFSETQ, per germline. The CDR3 is made up of 17 amino acids. Time point specified: blood 4 weeks post-SBRT, at nephrectomy. The treatment was: 15 Gy SBRT to primary tumor, nephrectomy 4 weeks later. Nephrectomy followed 15 Gy stereotactic body radiation by 4 weeks. Comments on this clone: Its antigen is unidentified.

Clones were sequenced by immunoSEQ multiplex PCR, and TCRdb holds only the in-frame ones, with some missing. The sample yields 65,000 or so clones, around three quarters seen once. Regarding the study as a whole: In blood, top tumor clones expanded by 2 weeks, shrinking by 4.

The sequence derives from a man aged 60 to 75 with renal cell carcinoma. The sequences come from blood, collected from a patient whose treatment included radiotherapy and nephrectomy. This chain joins TRBV5-1 and TRBJ2-7, with a weak D call TRBD2 (5 bases). For the CDR3, the DNA is TGCGCCAGCAGCCTGGTTAGATCCCGGGATAAATCCTACGAGCAGTACGTC. Translating it yields CASSLVRSRDKSYEQYV.